This TCR beta chain comes out of a study of blood T cell repertoires in COVID-19. Study-level background: Acute and convalescent COVID-19 specimens originated in the United States, Italy and Spain. PBMCs, B-cell-depleted T cells, or T cells were the source of the cDNA or gDNA that made up the material.

There are 15 residues in the CDR3. Germline lookup yields CDR1 SNHLY and CDR2 FYNNEI. V lost 4 bases, J lost 0 bases, and 2 bases stayed unmatched. In the original processing: From reference gene primer amplification, estimates of nucleated cell counts were derived. Data came from immunoSEQ multiplex PCR; TCRdb stores just in-frame clones and leaves some out. The V and J calls and clone size were taken over from that table, and D and trimming were inferred from the DNA. The sample includes over 10,000 clones, about 85% of them seen just once. Sequenced input: peripheral blood. V and J are TRBV2 and TRBJ1-3; 8 bases align to TRBD1. The receptor's source is a human donor in a cohort sampled during active COVID-19. Here the CDR3 DNA reads TGTGCCAGCAGTGGGACAGGGATCTCTGGAAACACCATATATTTT. It specifies CASSGTGISGNTIYF.